Shown below are 17 T cell receptor beta chains from a single sample sequenced in a study of OX40 agonist ivuxolimab in advanced cancers. TCRdb's table, derived via immunoSEQ multiplex PCR, lists solely in-frame clones and lacks some. This sample has about 98,000 clones; roughly nine tenths occur once, and the top ten carry more than 0.8%. Sample: CD4+ or CD8+ T cells sorted from blood, taken in a trial of the OX40 agonist ivuxolimab. The receptors stem from an adult with an advanced solid tumor such as melanoma, head and neck, liver or kidney cancer.

The CDR3 nucleotides are TGTGCCAGCAGTATCCCGGGCTTCTTCCTGCAGTACTTC. Translated: CASSIPGFFLQYF. The V gene is TRBV25-1, the J gene TRBJ2-7; D ambiguous. The CDR3 extends over 13 amino acids. Germline CDR1 is MGHDK and CDR2 is SYGVNS. V lost 5 bases to trimming and J lost 9 bases, with 17 bases between them.

The chain combines TRBV5-5 with TRBJ1-4; D unresolved. The CDR3 loop spans 13 amino acids. Germline lookup yields CDR1 SGHKS and CDR2 YYEKEE (reference sequence). Trimming removed 6 bases at V and 8 bases at J, with 14 bases between. CDR3 nucleotides: TGTGCCAGCACCGCCCCTCCTCAAGAAAAACTGTTTTTT. Its translation: CASTAPPQEKLFF. Full variable domain (rest looked up from reference TRBV5-5 and TRBJ1-4): DAGVTQSPTHLIKTRGQQVTLRCSPISGHKSVSWYQQVLGQGPQFIFQYYEKEERGRGNFPDRFSARQFPNYSSELNVNALLLGDSALYLCASTAPPQEKLFFGSGTQLSVL.

J is TRBJ2-1 and V is TRBV18; D tentatively reads TRBD1 or TRBD2 (5 bases each). V shed 3 bases and J shed 4 bases, with 13 bases lying between them. Germline V CDR1 and CDR2: KGHSH, LQKENI. This CDR3 contains 15 residues. The CDR3 is CASSPPGPRYNEQFF. CDR3 bases: TGTGCCAGCTCACCCCCGGGGCCCCGATACAATGAGCAGTTCTTC. Combining the CDR3 with reference TRBV18 and TRBJ2-1 gives the whole variable domain NAGVMQNPRHLVRRRGQEARLRCSPMKGHSHVYWYRQLPEEGLKFMVYLQKENIIDESGMPKERFSAEFPKEGPSILRIQQVVRGDSAAYFCASSPPGPRYNEQFFGPGTRLTVL.

The CDR3 spells CASSLTSGWGDEQFF. CDR3 DNA sequence: TGTGCCAGCAGCTTGACTAGCGGGTGGGGTGATGAGCAGTTCTTC. The chain combines TRBV5-6 with TRBJ2-1, with TRBD2 identical over 9 bases. The V gene end was trimmed by 1 base and the J gene end by 8 bases; junction bases not matched to a gene: 7. The CDR3 runs to 15 residues. CDR1 and CDR2 (germline): SGHDT, YYEEEE.

The rearrangement links TRBV30 to TRBJ2-5; TRBD1 matches at 7 bases. Germline lookup yields CDR1 GTSNPN and CDR2 SVGIG (reference sequence). This CDR3 spans 12 amino acids. Germline trimming cut 4 bases from V and 5 bases from J; bases unmatched to any gene: 4. CDR3 loop: CAWMQGVETQYF. CDR3 DNA sequence: TGTGCCTGGATGCAGGGGGTGGAGACCCAGTACTTC. The whole variable domain, filled in from reference TRBV30 and TRBJ2-5, reads SQTIHQWPATLVQPVGSPLSLECTVEGTSNPNLYWYRQAAGRGLQLLFYSVGIGQISSEVPQNLSASRPQDRQFILSSKKLLLSDSGFYLCAWMQGVETQYFGPGTRLLVL.

The chain recombines TRBV27 with TRBJ2-1; 9 positions agree with TRBD1. This CDR3 is built from 16 residues. After removal of 3 bases from V and 7 bases from J, the junction contained 10 bases not matched to a gene. Germline assignment: CDR1 MNHEY and CDR2 SMNVEV (reference sequence). Here the CDR3 reads CASSLMGDRESNEQFF. The CDR3 DNA sequence: TGTGCCAGCAGTTTGATGGGGGACAGGGAGTCAAATGAGCAGTTCTTC.

V usage is TRBV2 and J usage is TRBJ1-5; D is uncertain. CDR3 length: 13 amino acids. Germline V gene data show CDR1 as SNHLY and CDR2 as FYNNEI. Trimming stripped 5 bases from V and 7 bases from J, with 12 bases between. CDR3 coding DNA: TGTGCCAGCAGTCTGACCGGTCTCCAGCCCCAGCATTTT. Amino acid sequence: CASSLTGLQPQHF.

This chain joins TRBV5-6 and TRBJ2-5; D may be TRBD2 (6 bases). V was trimmed by 4 bases and J by 2 bases, leaving 12 bases between them. The length of the CDR3 is 14 residues. The germline V gene has CDR1 SGHDT and CDR2 YYEEEE. DNA for the CDR3: TGTGCCAGCAGCCGGCTAGCGCCGCAAGAGACCCAGTACTTC. Protein product: CASSRLAPQETQYF.

V gene TRBV27 combines with J gene TRBJ1-2; 9 nucleotides line up with TRBD1. V dropped 5 bases and J dropped 1; count of bases not matched to a gene: 11. The CDR3 is 17 amino acids. CDR1 and CDR2 from the germline V gene are MNHEY and SMNVEV (reference sequence). This CDR3 reads CASSQTGTGSLNYGYTF. The DNA of the CDR3 is TGTGCCAGCAGTCAGACCGGGACAGGGTCACTTAACTATGGCTACACCTTC.

This clone was picked up a small number of times. This same CDR3 is encoded by further DNA sequences in the sample. The chain is built from TRBV30 and TRBJ1-1; no clear D gene. Between the trimmed V and J ends, which lost 1 base and 0 bases, there was a span of 6 bases. Germline CDR1 and CDR2: GTSNPN and SVGIG (reference sequence). This CDR3 has 13 amino acids. CDR3 DNA: TGTGCCTGGAGTGGGCAGTTGAACACTGAAGCTTTCTTT. It encodes CAWSGQLNTEAFF.

This chain connects TRBV19 to TRBJ2-2, with a possible D match to TRBD1 (6 bases). CDR3 length: 14 amino acids. Trimming took 6 bases from V and 6 from J, leaving 14 bases between them. CDR1 and CDR2 from the germline V gene are LNHDA and SQIVND (reference sequence). CDR3 protein: CASREHRAAGELFF. The CDR3 coding sequence is TGTGCCAGTAGGGAGCACAGGGCTGCCGGGGAGCTGTTTTTT.

This chain uses TRBV7-8 with TRBJ2-1, with D perhaps matching TRBD2 (6 bases). Germline V gene lookup returns CDR1 SGHVS and CDR2 FQNEAQ. The CDR3 has 15 amino acids. V was clipped by 5 bases and J by 10 bases, with 21 bases between them. CDR3 amino acids: CASSPRSRLGGEQFF. The DNA for the CDR3 is TGTGCCAGCAGCCCAAGATCCCGACTAGGAGGGGAGCAGTTCTTC.

The chain employs TRBV29-1 and TRBJ1-5; D is ambiguous. Germline V gene data show CDR1 as SQVTM and CDR2 as ANQGSEA. This CDR3 region has 13 residues. V lost 4 bases, J lost 4 bases, and 11 bases lay in between. CDR3: CSVGVVGNQPQHF. DNA of the CDR3: TGCAGCGTTGGGGTTGTCGGTAATCAGCCCCAGCATTTT.

This rearrangement joins TRBV28 to TRBJ2-5; 10 bases are shared with TRBD2. The CDR3 is 15 residues long. Trimming removed 4 bases from V and 6 bases from J; junction bases left unmatched: 8. CDR1 is MDHEN, CDR2 SYDVKM, per germline. CDR3 in DNA: TGTGCCAGCAGTTCTCCCGGGACTAGCGCAAAGACCCAGTACTTC. Protein: CASSSPGTSAKTQYF.

The V call is TRBV30, the J call TRBJ2-5, with TRBD2 matching 7 bases. The CDR3 length is 13 residues. V gave up 5 bases and J gave up 2 bases; unmatched junction bases: 5. Germline values: CDR1 GTSNPN, CDR2 SVGIG (reference sequence). The CDR3 loop reads CAWSTGGQETQYF. In DNA, the CDR3 is TGTGCCTGGTCCACGGGGGGACAAGAGACCCAGTACTTC.

The chain links TRBV5-5 to TRBJ2-3, with 8 nucleotides matching TRBD2. The CDR3 runs 16 residues. Germline V CDR1 and CDR2: SGHKS, YYEKEE (reference sequence). V lost 2 bases to trimming and J lost 2 bases; unmatched junction nucleotides: 7. DNA of the CDR3: TGTGCCAGCAGCTTTGGGTCTAGCGGGTACACAGATACGCAGTATTTT. It codes for CASSFGSSGYTDTQYF.

This clone was detected only once. The rearrangement uses TRBV28 and TRBJ1-2, with D perhaps TRBD1 (5 bases). Germline V gene data show CDR1 as MDHEN and CDR2 as SYDVKM. The V end was cut by 4 bases, the J end by 8 bases, with 20 bases between. The CDR3 is made up of 15 amino acids. The CDR3 region is CASSSSGGALKGYTF. The CDR3 DNA follows: TGTGCCAGCAGTTCCTCCGGGGGTGCTCTCAAGGGCTACACCTTC.